What follows is one T cell receptor (beta chain) and its context. V dropped 4 bases and J dropped 1 base, with 10 bases sitting between them. The CDR3 length is 13 residues. Germline CDR1 reads SQVTM; CDR2 reads ANQGSEA. The iRepertoire nested amplicon-rescue multiplex PCR amplified TCR alpha and beta CDR3s from RNA. TCRdb itself ran the multiplex PCR reads through MiXCR, one entry per CDR3 protein. The sample has 100,000 to 150,000 distinct CDR3 sequences, roughly 20% seen once; the top ten hold over 12%. This sample is part of a study of glioma-infiltrating T cells. Sequenced sample: glioma tissue, nonneoplastic brain tissue, or PBMCs (not recorded which). The sequence came from a human donor with low-grade glioma or glioblastoma, undergoing nonglioma brain surgery, or in good health (not recorded which). The rearrangement links TRBV29-1 to TRBJ2-5; D unresolved. The CDR3 sequence is CSVVGTFQETQYF. CDR3 bases: TGCAGCGTTGTGGGTACATTCCAAGAGACCCAGTACTTC.